The source of this TCR beta chain is a study of T cell repertoires in cytomegalovirus infection. Study overall: Researchers turned to recently identified HLA-C-restricted CMV epitopes as well as well-studied HLA-B-restricted ones. Based on public TCR beta signatures, there were indications of CMV infection and of a matching HLA type.

TCRdb re-derived calls from the reads in MiXCR, one entry per CDR3 protein. Seen here are approximately 910,000 distinct CDR3 sequences, roughly 31% observed once, and the top ten hold around 15%. The CDR3 length is 16 residues. Germline-derived CDR1 and CDR2 are MNHEY and SVGAGI. V was pared by 4 bases and J by 5 bases, with 18 bases between. This clonotype has a handful of counts. What it recognizes is unknown. This receptor was identified in a human donor in good health (CMV status not recorded). Some clones in this sample may be carry-over from other donors' samples. The gene calls are TRBV6-5 and TRBJ2-1; either TRBD1 or TRBD2 may supply D (5 bases each). Sample: cultured CD8+ T cells from PBMCs, taken from culture after CMV antigen stimulation. CDR3 in DNA: TGTGCCAGCAGTTCGCTGGGGACCACATTGAACAATGAGCAGTTCTTC. It is translated as CASSSLGTTLNNEQFF.